This note documents a single T cell receptor (beta chain) sequence. One entry per CDR3 protein results from TCRdb running MiXCR on the 5' RACE reads. The table lists hundreds of thousands of distinct CDR3 sequences, 20% to 25% of them singletons. The sample belongs to a study of T-cell memory formation after mild COVID-19. The CDR3 extends over 15 amino acids. The germline CDR1 and CDR2 sequences are LGHNA and YNFKEQ. Trimming removed 0 bases from V and 0 bases from J, with 7 bases in between. The sequence was collected from an adult woman who had mild COVID-19 (a few samples of this study predate the infection). Cell type and time point are not known. Sequencing input: PBMCs or a T cell subset sorted from them (not recorded which). The rearrangement joins TRBV4-2 to TRBJ2-3; D gene ambiguous. CDR3 residues: CASSQETQSTDTQYF. Written as DNA, the CDR3 is TGTGCCAGCAGCCAAGAAACGCAGAGCACAGATACGCAGTATTTT.